The present TCR beta chain was sequenced within a study of blood T cell repertoires in COVID-19. For the study at large: Specimens from acute and convalescent COVID-19 originated in the United States, Italy and Spain.

The V and J ends lost 3 bases and 8 bases, in that order; junction bases with no gene match: 5. In germline, CDR1 is KGHSH, CDR2 LQKENI. The CDR3 runs 14 residues. Cohorts were assigned according to the clinical history that participants reported. A COVID-19 case had been met by exposed participants during the 2 weeks before study entry. As originally analysed: How many nucleated cells were present was estimated from reference gene primer amplification. TCRdb's table, derived via immunoSEQ multiplex PCR, lists solely in-frame clones and lacks some. V and J calls and clone size come straight from that table; D and trimming were deduced from the DNA. The sample lists more than 300,000 clones; roughly 90% were seen once.

This rearrangement joins TRBV18 to TRBJ1-1; 11 positions match TRBD1. The sequence was collected from a woman between 25 and 40 years old who had been exposed to COVID-19. Sequences were obtained from PBMCs or T cells enriched from blood (not recorded which). The CDR3 nucleotides read TGTGCCAGCTCACCGTGGACAGGGGGCGCGGAAGCTTTCTTT. It yields the protein CASSPWTGGAEAFF. The whole variable domain, remainder taken from reference TRBV18 and TRBJ1-1, is NAGVMQNPRHLVRRRGQEARLRCSPMKGHSHVYWYRQLPEEGLKFMVYLQKENIIDESGMPKERFSAEFPKEGPSILRIQQVVRGDSAAYFCASSPWTGGAEAFFGQGTRLTVV.